This T cell receptor beta chain emerged from a study of T cell responses to AZD1222 COVID-19 vaccine. Trimming cost V 6 bases and J 1 base; bases outside gene matches: 5. CDR1 is MNHEY and CDR2 is SVGAGI in the germline V gene. CDR3 length: 14 amino acids. Only in-frame clones appear in the TCRdb table, and some are missing; sequencing was by immunoSEQ multiplex PCR. The sample holds 30,000 to 35,000 clones; approximately 90% are singletons and the top ten take approximately 9.9%. The chain is built from TRBV6-5 and TRBJ1-2; 7 bases fit TRBD1. Sequencing used peripheral blood, obtained 28 days after the second AZD1222 dose. The TCR originated in an adult who received the AZD1222 COVID-19 vaccine. This CDR3 is CASRLQGSNYGYTF. In DNA, the CDR3 is TGTGCCAGCAGACTACAGGGGAGTAACTATGGCTACACCTTC.